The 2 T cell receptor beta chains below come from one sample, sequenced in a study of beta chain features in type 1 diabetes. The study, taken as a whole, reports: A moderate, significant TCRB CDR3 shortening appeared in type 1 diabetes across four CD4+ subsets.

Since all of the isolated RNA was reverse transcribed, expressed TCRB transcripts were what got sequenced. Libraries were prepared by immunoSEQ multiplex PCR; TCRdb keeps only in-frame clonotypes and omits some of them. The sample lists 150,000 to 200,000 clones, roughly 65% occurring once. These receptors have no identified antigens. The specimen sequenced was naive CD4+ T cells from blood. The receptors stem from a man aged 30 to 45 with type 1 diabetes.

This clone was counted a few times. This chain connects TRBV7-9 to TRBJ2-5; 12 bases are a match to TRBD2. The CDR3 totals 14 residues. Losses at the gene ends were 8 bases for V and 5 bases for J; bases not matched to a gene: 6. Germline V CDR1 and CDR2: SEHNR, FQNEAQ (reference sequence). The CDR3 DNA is TGTGCCAGCGAACTAGCGGGGGGTTTGGAGACCCAGTACTTC. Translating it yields CASELAGGLETQYF.

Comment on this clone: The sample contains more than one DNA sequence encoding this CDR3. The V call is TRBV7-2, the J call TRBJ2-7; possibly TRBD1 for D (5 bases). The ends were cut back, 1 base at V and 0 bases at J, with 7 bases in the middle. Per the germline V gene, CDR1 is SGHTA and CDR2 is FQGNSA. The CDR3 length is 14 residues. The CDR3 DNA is TGTGCCAGCAGCTTAGGACAGAGCTCCTACGAGCAGTACTTC. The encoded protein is CASSLGQSSYEQYF.